This T cell receptor (beta chain) was found in a study of T cell responses to AZD1222 COVID-19 vaccine. Across the study: Second-dose intervals of approximately 4 or approximately 12 weeks were pooled.

Concerning this clone itself: The target antigen is unknown.

Study observations and caveats: Dominant CD4 TCR responses targeted spike regions 160-218 and 743-854.

The CDR3 covers 14 residues. Germline CDR1 is LNHDA and CDR2 is SQIVND (reference sequence). V was clipped by 5 bases and J by 2 bases, with 13 bases between them. The protocol was immunoSEQ multiplex PCR, while the TCRdb copy is restricted to in-frame clones and leaves out a portion. Altogether some 130,000 clones are present, around nine tenths being singletons, with the ten largest covering roughly 2%. The sequenced sample was peripheral blood, obtained on day 0 of AZD1222 vaccination. This receptor was taken from an adult in good health. The chain joins TRBV19 to TRBJ2-7; D is undetermined. CDR3 in amino acids: CASSLGLGTYEQYF. As DNA, the CDR3 is TGTGCCAGTAGTCTGGGCCTTGGGACCTACGAGCAGTACTTC.